Presented here are 20 T cell receptor beta chains from one specimen sequenced in a study of blood T cell repertoires in COVID-19. Data came from immunoSEQ multiplex PCR; TCRdb stores just in-frame clones and leaves some out. The sample comprises tens of thousands of clones, approximately 88% of which are singletons, and almost 7% rests with the top ten. Sequencing used peripheral blood. The receptors here all came from a woman of 80 years or more with acute or convalescent COVID-19.

V and J are TRBV5-1 and TRBJ2-7; D uncertain. Germline-derived CDR1 and CDR2 are SGHRS and YFSETQ. This CDR3 spans 12 amino acids. V was trimmed by 2 bases and J by 7 bases, leaving 10 bases between them. CDR3 amino acids: CASSLGVGEQYF. The CDR3 coding sequence is TGCGCCAGCAGCTTAGGAGTGGGTGAGCAGTACTTC. Together with reference TRBV5-1 and TRBJ2-7, the CDR3 gives the full variable domain: KAGVTQTPRYLIKTRGQQVTLSCSPISGHRSVSWYQQTPGQGLQFLFEYFSETQRNKGNFPGRFSGRQFSNSRSEMNVSTLELGDSALYLCASSLGVGEQYFGPGTRLTVT.

The chain employs TRBV12-5 and TRBJ2-1, with 10 bases lining up with TRBD2. The J segment lost 3 bases and the V segment lost 3 bases, leaving 5 bases of the junction unmatched. The CDR3 consists of 16 residues. Per the germline V gene, CDR1 is LGHNT and CDR2 is FRNRAP. The CDR3 bases are TGTGCTAGTGGTTTCTCGACTAGCGGGCTCTACAATGAGCAGTTCTTC. Amino acids: CASGFSTSGLYNEQFF.

The chain recombines TRBV6-6 with TRBJ2-5; 7 bases fit TRBD2. This CDR3 is 15 amino acids long. Germline trimming cut 10 bases from V and 1 base from J; bases unmatched to any gene: 12. Germline V gene data show CDR1 as MNHNY and CDR2 as SVGAGI (reference sequence). The CDR3 reads CATAGGAGIQETQYF. Here the CDR3 DNA reads TGTGCCACCGCCGGAGGAGCGGGGATCCAAGAGACCCAGTACTTC.

This chain joins TRBV12-3 or TRBV12-4 and TRBJ2-3; perhaps TRBD2 as D (6 bases). The germline V and J ends were trimmed by 2 bases and 6 bases, with 9 bases remaining between them. This CDR3 contains 13 residues. DNA of the CDR3: TGTGCCAGCAGTTTACGGGGGAGCGATACGCAGTATTTT. Translation gives CASSLRGSDTQYF.

This clone has just a few counts. This chain connects TRBV6-2 or TRBV6-3 to TRBJ2-1, with D tentatively TRBD1 (6 bases). CDR1 and CDR2 (germline): MNHEY, SVGEGT. This CDR3 comprises 15 residues. Between the trimmed V and J ends, which lost 5 bases and 3 bases, there was a span of 14 bases. The CDR3 sequence is CASSVTGSVYNEQFF. The CDR3 DNA sequence: TGTGCCAGCAGTGTCACAGGGTCAGTCTACAATGAGCAGTTCTTC.

The chain recombines TRBV5-1 with TRBJ2-1; 9 bases are shared with TRBD1. This CDR3 is 17 amino acids long. Germline V lookup: CDR1 SGHRS, CDR2 YFSETQ. With 1 base clipped from V and 2 bases from J, the junction kept 7 bases outside the gene matches. Here the CDR3 DNA reads TGCGCCAGCAGCTTGACGACCGGGACAGGGACCTACAATGAGCAGTTCTTC. It encodes CASSLTTGTGTYNEQFF.

This chain links TRBV5-1 with TRBJ2-1, with D unclear. The CDR3 extends over 16 amino acids. From germline, CDR1 is SGHRS and CDR2 YFSETQ. V was cut by 4 bases and J by 10 bases, with 24 bases left in between. CDR3 residues: CASSPRVFGEGWEQFF. CDR3 DNA: TGCGCCAGCAGCCCCCGGGTATTTGGAGAAGGATGGGAGCAGTTCTTC.

The rearrangement uses TRBV5-1 and TRBJ2-1; D is possibly TRBD1 (5 bases). The germline V and J ends were trimmed by 0 bases and 7 bases, with 11 bases remaining between them. The CDR3 covers 14 residues. Germline CDR1 is SGHRS and CDR2 is YFSETQ. In DNA form, the CDR3 reads TGCGCCAGCAGCTTGGGACAGAAGGGAAATGAGCAGTTCTTC. It specifies CASSLGQKGNEQFF.

The chain combines TRBV19 with TRBJ1-2; 7 nucleotides match TRBD1. CDR3 length: 15 residues. Trimming cost V 5 bases and J 6 bases; bases outside gene matches: 12. Germline CDR1 is LNHDA and CDR2 is SQIVND (reference sequence). CDR3 bases: TGTGCCAGTAGTCCCCGTCGACAGGGACGAAATGGCTACACCTTC. Translation: CASSPRRQGRNGYTF.

The chain uses TRBV27 and TRBJ2-1, with 7 bases that match TRBD1. CDR3 length: 14 residues. CDR1 is MNHEY, CDR2 SMNVEV, per germline (reference sequence). The V gene end was trimmed by 6 bases and the J gene end by 2 bases; junction bases not matched to a gene: 4. The CDR3 sequence is CASSRQGPYNEQFF. As DNA, the CDR3 is TGTGCCAGCAGCCGACAGGGTCCCTACAATGAGCAGTTCTTC.

This CDR3 reads CATSRDQGSQPQHF. In DNA form, the CDR3 reads TGTGCCACCAGCAGAGATCAGGGGAGTCAGCCCCAGCATTTT. V and J are TRBV15 and TRBJ1-5; D may be TRBD1 (6 bases). Germline CDR1 LNHNV, CDR2 YYDKDF (reference sequence). CDR3 length: 14 amino acids. V shed 0 bases and J shed 6 bases, with 9 bases lying between them.

The chain couples TRBV3-1 (or the pseudogene TRBV3-2) to TRBJ1-3; D remains ambiguous. The V gene's germline CDR1 is LGHDT and CDR2 YNNKEL (reference sequence). V was shortened by 1 base and J by 4 bases, with 5 bases between the two germline ends. CDR3 length equals 13 residues. For the CDR3, the DNA is TGTGCCAGCAGCCAAGGGGCAGGAAACACCATATATTTT. This codes for CASSQGAGNTIYF.

This clone was recorded only once. The chain is built from TRBV20-1 and TRBJ1-2; no clear D gene. This CDR3 is built from 11 residues. Germline V gene sequence: CDR1 DFQATT, CDR2 SNEGSKA (reference sequence). Trimming took 2 bases from V and 10 from J, leaving 11 bases between them. The CDR3 DNA is TGCAGTGCTAGACCGCTAGACGTCTACACCTTC. Protein product: CSARPLDVYTF.

The chain joins TRBV30 to TRBJ2-7; D possibly corresponds to TRBD2 (5 bases). The germline CDR1 and CDR2 sequences are GTSNPN and SVGIG (reference sequence). The germline V and J ends were trimmed by 0 bases and 2 bases, with 14 bases remaining between them. The CDR3 extends over 15 amino acids. The CDR3 region is CAWSVLAGKTYEQYF. CDR3 sequence (DNA): TGTGCCTGGAGTGTTCTAGCCGGGAAGACCTACGAGCAGTACTTC.

The chain joins TRBV5-6 to TRBJ2-7, with D possibly matching TRBD2 (6 bases). Germline V gives CDR1 SGHDT, CDR2 YYEEEE. The CDR3 extends over 15 amino acids. The V end was cut by 0 bases, the J end by 5 bases, with 15 bases between. The CDR3 protein is CASSLGGTGPHEQYF. CDR3 sequence (DNA): TGTGCCAGCAGCTTGGGCGGGACTGGTCCCCACGAGCAGTACTTC.

V usage is TRBV18 and J usage is TRBJ2-3; 12 bases match TRBD2. V lost 4 bases to trimming and J lost 6 bases; unmatched junction nucleotides: 14. CDR3 size: 18 residues. From germline, CDR1 is KGHSH and CDR2 LQKENI. The CDR3, as DNA: TGTGCCAGCTCACTGCGAACCCTACTAGCGGGAGGATGGGATACGCAGTATTTT. This translates into CASSLRTLLAGGWDTQYF.

The chain joins TRBV4-1 to TRBJ1-2; 8 positions agree with TRBD1. V lost 4 bases and J lost 4; bases outside the gene matches: 5. This CDR3 contains 14 residues. Germline CDR1 reads MGHRA; CDR2 reads YSYEKL. CDR3 region: CASSPMDRAYGYTF. The CDR3 bases are TGCGCCAGCAGCCCGATGGACAGGGCCTATGGCTACACCTTC.

Concerning this clone: At one boundary the junction diverges from the germline segment, which might be a read error. The chain has TRBV6-2 or TRBV6-3 and TRBJ1-5; TRBD1 might be the D (5 bases). CDR1 MNHEY and CDR2 SVGEGT come from the germline V gene. This CDR3 region has 12 residues. CDR3 DNA: TGTGCCAGCAGTTACAACCTGGGGACTACCACTTTT. Translation gives CASSYNLGTTTF.

CDR3 residues: CSVSDRGQGYGYTF. The DNA of the CDR3 is TGCAGCGTATCGGACAGGGGGCAAGGCTATGGCTACACCTTC. The gene calls are TRBV29-1 and TRBJ1-2; TRBD1 matches 11 bases. The CDR3 runs 14 residues. V shed 6 bases, J shed 4 bases, and the junction held 7 bases outside the gene matches. Germline V gene lookup returns CDR1 SQVTM and CDR2 ANQGSEA.

The chain carries TRBV27 and TRBJ1-6; 8 bases align to TRBD1. V lost 2 bases and J lost 9; bases outside the gene matches: 6. There are 15 residues in the CDR3. Looked up from germline, CDR1 is MNHEY and CDR2 is SMNVEV (reference sequence). DNA for the CDR3: TGTGCCAGCAGTTTAGAGCGGACAGGGAGTTCACCCCTCCACTTT. This codes for CASSLERTGSSPLHF.